These 16 T cell receptor beta chains originate from one sample sequenced in a study of graft-versus-host responses after intestinal transplantation. The data were produced by immunoSEQ multiplex PCR, yet TCRdb's version contains in-frame clones alone and is incomplete. The table has 9,500 to 15,000 clones, 35% seen once. Approximately 200,000 CFSE-labeled responder cells were plated with approximately 200,000 irradiated, violet-dye-labeled stimulator cells. Sequencing used alloreactive CD8+ T cells from a mixed lymphocyte reaction culture, obtained before intestinal transplant. Subset described: CFSE-low proliferating T cells sorted from roughly 6-day pre-transplant mixed lymphocyte reaction (GvH or HvG direction). All receptors come from a human patient who received an intestinal transplant.

The chain uses TRBV14 and TRBJ2-3; 8 bases agree with TRBD2. Germline CDR1 and CDR2: SGHDN and FVKESK. There are 15 residues in the CDR3. V was clipped by 4 bases and J by 2 bases; unmatched bases: 5. CDR3 nucleotides: TGTGCCAGCAGCCGCACTAGCGGAATCACAGATACGCAGTATTTT. As protein: CASSRTSGITDTQYF. Full variable domain (outside the CDR3, taken from reference TRBV14 and TRBJ2-3): EAGVTQFPSHSVIEKGQTVTLRCDPISGHDNLYWYRRVMGKEIKFLLHFVKESKQDESGMPNNRFLAERTGGTYSTLKVQPAELEDSGVYFCASSRTSGITDTQYFGPGTRLTVL.

This clone is deemed medium-sized (0.01 to 0.1%). The chain has TRBV19 and TRBJ1-1; D is ambiguous. V shed 5 bases and J shed 0 bases, with 7 bases lying between them. This CDR3 comprises 13 residues. CDR1 LNHDA and CDR2 SQIVND come from the germline V gene (reference sequence). The CDR3 here is CASSPVVNTEAFF. Here the CDR3 DNA reads TGTGCCAGTAGTCCCGTGGTGAACACTGAAGCTTTCTTT.

This chain connects TRBV7-8 to TRBJ2-7; 10 nucleotides align to TRBD1. With 5 bases clipped from V and 4 bases from J, the junction kept 5 bases outside the gene matches. Per germline, CDR1 SGHVS and CDR2 FQNEAQ. This CDR3 is 14 amino acids long. The CDR3 loop is CASSRDRGQYEQYF. The CDR3 DNA reads TGTGCCAGCAGCCGCGACAGGGGGCAGTACGAGCAGTACTTC.

V and J are TRBV19 and TRBJ1-2; D unclear. This CDR3 spans 15 amino acids. Looked up from germline, CDR1 is LNHDA and CDR2 is SQIVND (reference sequence). Trimming removed 5 bases at V and 3 bases at J, with 16 bases between. The CDR3 is CASSLRTSRYYGYTF. The CDR3 DNA follows: TGTGCCAGTAGTCTCAGGACCTCCCGCTACTATGGCTACACCTTC.

The genes are TRBV27 and TRBJ1-2, with 10 bases aligning to TRBD1. J gave up 5 bases and V 3 bases, and 0 bases lay outside the gene matches. Germline-derived CDR1 and CDR2 are MNHEY and SMNVEV (reference sequence). CDR3 size: 13 residues. CDR3 nucleotide sequence: TGTGCCAGCAGTTTGGGACAGGGGTATGGCTACACCTTC. This sequence encodes CASSLGQGYGYTF.

The chain couples TRBV27 to TRBJ1-3, with D perhaps TRBD1 (5 bases). Germline V CDR1 and CDR2: MNHEY, SMNVEV (reference sequence). This CDR3 is 16 amino acids long. V lost 6 bases, J lost 0 bases, and 15 bases lay in between. CDR3 in amino acids: CASSPQDPGSGNTIYF. The CDR3 nucleotides are TGTGCCAGCAGCCCACAGGACCCCGGCTCTGGAAACACCATATATTTT.

A few counts support this clone. The chain combines TRBV27 with TRBJ2-7; 11 nucleotides match TRBD2. Losses at the gene ends were 4 bases for V and 1 base for J; bases not matched to a gene: 3. The germline V gene encodes CDR1 MNHEY and CDR2 SMNVEV (reference sequence). The CDR3 has 15 amino acids. CDR3 DNA: TGTGCCAGCAGTTGGGGACTAGCGGCTTCCTACGAGCAGTACTTC. It specifies CASSWGLAASYEQYF.

This chain connects TRBV5-1 to TRBJ2-7, with 11 bases fitting TRBD2. V was clipped by 3 bases and J by 4 bases; unmatched bases: 6. CDR1 and CDR2 (germline): SGHRS, YFSETQ. The CDR3 has 15 amino acids. The CDR3 reads CASSWGTSGQYEQYF. The CDR3, as DNA: TGCGCCAGCAGCTGGGGGACTAGCGGACAATACGAGCAGTACTTC.

This rearrangement joins TRBV7-6 to TRBJ2-7; D possibly corresponds to TRBD2 (6 bases). This CDR3 is 12 amino acids long. Trimming cost V 8 bases and J 4 bases, with 12 bases left between them. Looked up from germline, CDR1 is SGHVS and CDR2 is FNYEAQ. CDR3 DNA sequence: TGTGCCAGCGGGGCGGGAATTTACGAGCAGTACTTC. Protein sequence: CASGAGIYEQYF.

This clone has more than one count but fewer than ten. This chain connects TRBV2 to TRBJ2-7; no firm D call. The CDR3 consists of 12 residues. The germline V and J ends were trimmed by 11 bases and 4 bases, with 15 bases remaining between them. From germline, CDR1 is SNHLY and CDR2 FYNNEI. CDR3 loop: CAALDLSYEQYF. The CDR3 coding sequence is TGTGCCGCCCTAGACCTAAGTTACGAGCAGTACTTC.

This sequence joins TRBV7-2 and TRBJ2-7, with D maybe TRBD1 (5 bases). Between the trimmed V and J ends, which lost 7 bases and 0 bases, there was a span of 10 bases. Germline V gives CDR1 SGHTA, CDR2 FQGNSA. This CDR3 is 13 amino acids long. In DNA, the CDR3 is TGTGCCAGCAACCCGGACACCTCCTACGAGCAGTACTTC. This codes for CASNPDTSYEQYF.

This clone has just a few counts. The rearrangement uses TRBV27 and TRBJ2-7; tentatively, D is TRBD2 (5 bases). Trimming left V 9 bases short and J 1 base short, with 13 bases between. CDR3 length equals 13 residues. CDR1 is MNHEY and CDR2 is SMNVEV in the germline V gene (reference sequence). Here the CDR3 reads CASSLGFSYEQYF. In nucleotides, the CDR3 is TGTGCCAGTTCACTAGGATTTTCCTACGAGCAGTACTTC.

V and J are TRBV21-1 and TRBJ2-1; the D call in the table, TRBD2, was not verified against the DNA. TRBV21-1 is a recognized pseudogene. CDR3 length: 15 residues. For the CDR3, the DNA is TGTGCCGGTTGGACTAGCGGGGGCTCCTACAATGAGCAGTTCTTC. Protein sequence: CAGWTSGGSYNEQFF.

The chain employs TRBV7-3 and TRBJ1-1; the D gene is possibly TRBD1 (5 bases). Germline assignment: CDR1 SGHTA and CDR2 FQGTGA. Between the trimmed V and J ends, which lost 3 bases and 7 bases, there was a span of 12 bases. The CDR3 loop spans 13 amino acids. The CDR3 sequence: CASSFRVLGEAFF. CDR3 sequence (DNA): TGTGCCAGCAGCTTCAGGGTTTTGGGTGAAGCTTTCTTT.

The chain combines TRBV9 with TRBJ2-3; possible D gene TRBD1, 5 bases. The germline V gene has CDR1 SGDLS and CDR2 YYNGEE. Trimming cost V 0 bases and J 3 bases, with 8 bases left between them. The CDR3 totals 14 residues. DNA of the CDR3: TGTGCCAGCAGCGTAGGACAGACTACAGATACGCAGTATTTT. Translation gives CASSVGQTTDTQYF. The whole variable domain, filled in from reference TRBV9 and TRBJ2-3, reads DSGVTQTPKHLITATGQRVTLRCSPRSGDLSVYWYQQSLDQGLQFLIQYYNGEERAKGNILERFSAQQFPDLHSELNLSSLELGDSALYFCASSVGQTTDTQYFGPGTRLTVL.

As concerns this clone: At one end, the junction sequence differs from germline, possibly due to a read error. Other DNA variants within this sample encode the same CDR3. The chain combines TRBV9 with TRBJ2-2; 7 bases fit TRBD2. The CDR3 totals 17 residues. Looked up from germline, CDR1 is SGDLS and CDR2 is YYNGEE. The CDR3: CARSVYGGEANTGELFF. CDR3 coding DNA: TGTGCCCGCAGCGTATATGGGGGGGAGGCGAACACCGGGGAGCTGTTTTTT.